This TCR beta chain was sequenced in a study of blood T cell repertoires in COVID-19. Repertoires were generated with immunoSEQ multiplex PCR, while TCRdb's copy carries only in-frame clones and drops some. The sample yields some 60,000 clones, about nine tenths seen once. The CDR3 is 13 amino acids. Trimming shortened V by 4 bases and J by 4 bases, and 8 bases separated the two germline ends. The germline V gene encodes CDR1 LNHDA and CDR2 SQIVND (reference sequence). The material sequenced was peripheral blood. The TCR sequence derives from a human donor in a cohort sampled during active COVID-19. The rearrangement links TRBV19 to TRBJ1-5, with a possible D match to TRBD1 (5 bases). The DNA for the CDR3 is TGTGCCAGTAGTAACGGGGGGAATCAGCCCCAGCATTTT. Amino acids: CASSNGGNQPQHF.